Listed here are 6 T cell receptor beta chains from one sample, sequenced in a study of cytomegalovirus exposure and HLA in healthy donors. The PCR employed 60 Vbeta primers together with 13 Jbeta primers. Sequencing was performed with immunoSEQ multiplex PCR; in TCRdb, only in-frame clones are kept and a portion is missing. The sample holds around 120,000 clones, 79% seen once. What was sequenced was PBMCs. All receptors come from a man between 18 and 29 years old in good health and CMV-seronegative.

This chain connects TRBV5-1 to TRBJ1-2; TRBD1 might be the D (5 bases). The V end lost 3 bases, the J end lost 0 bases, and 15 bases lay between the germline ends. Germline V gene data show CDR1 as SGHRS and CDR2 as YFSETQ. This CDR3 has 16 amino acids. The CDR3 sequence is CASSSAPGFSNYGYTF. The DNA of the CDR3 is TGCGCCAGCAGCTCCGCCCCAGGGTTTTCTAACTATGGCTACACCTTC.

The J gene is TRBJ2-7, the V gene TRBV6-5; 8 bases line up with TRBD1. Germline CDR1 is MNHEY and CDR2 is SVGAGI. Trimming took 5 bases from V and 5 from J; bases not matched to a gene: 8. This CDR3 has 14 residues. CDR3 protein: CASSPTGAVHEQYF. In DNA form, the CDR3 reads TGTGCCAGCAGTCCGACAGGGGCTGTACACGAGCAGTACTTC.

The chain links TRBV18 to TRBJ2-1; no clear D gene. There are 13 residues in the CDR3. CDR1 and CDR2 from the germline V gene are KGHSH and LQKENI. V was trimmed by 6 bases and J by 0 bases, leaving 6 bases between them. The CDR3: CASSPLSYNEQFF. CDR3 in DNA: TGTGCCAGCTCTCCTCTCTCCTACAATGAGCAGTTCTTC.

The rearrangement uses TRBV27 and TRBJ2-5, with D unclear. Germline lookup yields CDR1 MNHEY and CDR2 SMNVEV (reference sequence). Trimming left V 2 bases short and J 2 bases short, with 9 bases between. This CDR3 has 14 residues. This CDR3 is CASSLRQFQETQYF. In nucleotides, the CDR3 is TGTGCCAGCAGTTTACGACAATTTCAAGAGACCCAGTACTTC.

CDR3 sequence reads: CASSKGQARNQPQHF. CDR3 DNA: TGTGCCAGCAGTAAGGGACAGGCCCGAAATCAGCCCCAGCATTTT. The chain recombines TRBV6-5 with TRBJ1-5, with TRBD1 matching 8 bases. The CDR3 contains 15 residues. The V segment lost 5 bases and the J segment 4 bases; nucleotides outside the gene matches: 7. Germline V gives CDR1 MNHEY, CDR2 SVGAGI.

This clone has a single count. The genes are TRBV18 and TRBJ2-7; TRBD1 agrees at 9 bases. Germline lookup yields CDR1 KGHSH and CDR2 LQKENI. Germline trimming cut 3 bases from V and 1 base from J; bases unmatched to any gene: 7. This CDR3 is built from 16 residues. The CDR3, as DNA: TGTGCCAGCTCACCCTTCGGGACAGGGTCGTCCTACGAGCAGTACGTC. This gives the protein CASSPFGTGSSYEQYV.